This T cell receptor beta chain was retrieved from a study of siplizumab effects on memory and regulatory T cells. Libraries were prepared by immunoSEQ multiplex PCR; TCRdb keeps only in-frame clonotypes and omits some of them. Of about 82,000 clones detected, approximately 88% appear once; the ten largest clones hold 1.5%. CDR1 and CDR2 from the germline V gene are GTSNPN and SVGIG (reference sequence). V shed 0 bases, J shed 1 base, and the junction held 0 bases outside the gene matches. The CDR3 totals 14 residues. The receptor comes from a human donor in good health. The sequenced material came from Tregs sorted from blood. This rearrangement joins TRBV30 to TRBJ2-3; 8 nucleotides line up with TRBD1. The CDR3 loop reads CAWSVQGGTDTQYF. CDR3 nucleotide sequence: TGTGCCTGGAGTGTACAGGGGGGCACAGATACGCAGTATTTT.